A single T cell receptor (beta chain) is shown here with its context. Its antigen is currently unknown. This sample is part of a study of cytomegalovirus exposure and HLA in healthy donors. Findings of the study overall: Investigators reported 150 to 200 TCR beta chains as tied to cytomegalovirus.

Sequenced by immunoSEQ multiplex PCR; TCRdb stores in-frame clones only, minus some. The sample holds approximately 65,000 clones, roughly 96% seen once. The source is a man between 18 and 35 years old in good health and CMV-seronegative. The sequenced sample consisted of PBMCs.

In DNA, the CDR3 is TGCAGCGTAACCTCCTCCAGGGGGCGGACTGAAGCTTTCTTT. Translating it yields CSVTSSRGRTEAFF. The chain joins TRBV29-1 to TRBJ1-1; TRBD1 matches at 8 bases. Germline assignment: CDR1 SQVTM and CDR2 ANQGSEA. This CDR3 region has 14 residues. The V segment lost 6 bases and the J segment 5 bases; nucleotides outside the gene matches: 11.